The present T cell receptor beta chain was sequenced within a study of cytomegalovirus exposure and HLA in healthy donors. PCR amplification relied on 60 Vbeta primers (plus 13 Jbeta primers). TCRdb's copy holds only in-frame clones and misses some; the assay was immunoSEQ multiplex PCR. This table holds 130,000 or so clones, around 67% found once. The CDR3 is made up of 18 amino acids. Germline-derived CDR1 and CDR2 are SGDLS and YYNGEE. J was trimmed by 3 bases and V by 2 bases; bases with no gene match: 9. This rearrangement joins TRBV9 to TRBJ2-1; 12 bases fit TRBD2. The sample was PBMCs. The receptor comes from a woman aged 40 to 50 in good health and CMV-seropositive. The CDR3 DNA sequence: TGTGCCAGCAGCGTGGATGATCCGGGACTAGCGGGCTACAATGAGCAGTTCTTC. Translated, it gives CASSVDDPGLAGYNEQFF.